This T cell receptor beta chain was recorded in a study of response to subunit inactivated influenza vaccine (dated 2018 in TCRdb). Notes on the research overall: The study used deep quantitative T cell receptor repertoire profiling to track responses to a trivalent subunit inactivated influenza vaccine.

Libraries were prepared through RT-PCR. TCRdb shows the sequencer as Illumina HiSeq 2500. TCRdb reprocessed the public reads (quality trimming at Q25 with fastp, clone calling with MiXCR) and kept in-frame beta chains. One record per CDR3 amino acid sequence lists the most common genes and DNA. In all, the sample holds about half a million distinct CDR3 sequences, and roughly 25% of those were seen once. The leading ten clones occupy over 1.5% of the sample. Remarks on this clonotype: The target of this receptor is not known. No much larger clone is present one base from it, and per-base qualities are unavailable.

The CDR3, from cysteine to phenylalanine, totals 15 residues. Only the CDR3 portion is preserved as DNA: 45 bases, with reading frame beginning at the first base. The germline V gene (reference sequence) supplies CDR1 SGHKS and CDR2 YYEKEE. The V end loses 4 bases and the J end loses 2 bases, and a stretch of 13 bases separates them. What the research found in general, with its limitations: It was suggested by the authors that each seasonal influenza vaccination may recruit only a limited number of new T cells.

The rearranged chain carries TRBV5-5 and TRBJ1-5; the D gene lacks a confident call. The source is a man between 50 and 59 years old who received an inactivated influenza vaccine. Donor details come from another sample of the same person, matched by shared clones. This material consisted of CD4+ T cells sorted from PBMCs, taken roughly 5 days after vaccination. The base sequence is TGTGCCAGCAGCCCAAGGATCGGGGGCAATCAGCCCCAGCATTTT. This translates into CASSPRIGGNQPQHF.